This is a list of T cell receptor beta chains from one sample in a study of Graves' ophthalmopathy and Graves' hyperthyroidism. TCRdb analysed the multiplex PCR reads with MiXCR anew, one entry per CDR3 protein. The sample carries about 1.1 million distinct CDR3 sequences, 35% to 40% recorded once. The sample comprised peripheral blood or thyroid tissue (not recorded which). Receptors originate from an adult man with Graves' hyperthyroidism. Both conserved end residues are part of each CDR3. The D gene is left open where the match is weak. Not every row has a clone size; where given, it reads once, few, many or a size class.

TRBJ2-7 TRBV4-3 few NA TGCGCCAGCAGCCAAGAACGGGTTGGAGAGCAGTACTTC CASSQERVGEQYF
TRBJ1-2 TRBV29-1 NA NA TGCAGCTTATGGGTAGGAGCTAACTATGGCTACACCTTC CSLWVGANYGYTF
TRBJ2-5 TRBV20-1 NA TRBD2 TGCAGTGCTAGTGGAATCGGGAGGAGGGAAGAGACCCAGTACTTC CSASGIGRREETQYF
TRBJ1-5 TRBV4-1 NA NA TGCGCCAGCAGCCAAATCCTCGAGACGGAAAATCAGCCCCAGCATTTT CASSQILETENQPQHF
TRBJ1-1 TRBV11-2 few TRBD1 TGTGCCAGCAGAGGGACAGGTGCCACTGAAGCTTTCTTT CASRGTGATEAFF
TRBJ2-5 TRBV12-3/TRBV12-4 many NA TGTGCCAGCAGTAAGTGGACAGCCCAAGAGACCCAGTACTTC CASSKWTAQETQYF
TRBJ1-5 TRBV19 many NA TGTGCCAGTAGTACCTTATCGGTGGGCAATCAGCCCCAGCATTTT CASSTLSVGNQPQHF
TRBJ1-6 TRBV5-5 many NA TGTGCCAGCAGCTTCGAGTCACCCCTCCACTTT CASSFESPLHF
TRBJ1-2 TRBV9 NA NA TGTGCCAGCAGCGTCGGGACCCGGGGCTATGGCTACACCTTC CASSVGTRGYGYTF
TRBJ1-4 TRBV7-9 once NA TGTGCCAGCAGCAGCCCAGGGTCCTATAATGAAAAACTGTTTTTT CASSSPGSYNEKLFF
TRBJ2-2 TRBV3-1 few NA TGTGCCAGCAGCCAAGAAAGAGCGAACACCGGGGAGCTGTTTTTT CASSQERANTGELFF
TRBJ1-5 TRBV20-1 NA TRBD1 TGCAGTGCTAGACCCGGTGGACAGGGGCTTCCCTATAGCAATCAGCCCCAGCATTTT CSARPGGQGLPYSNQPQHF
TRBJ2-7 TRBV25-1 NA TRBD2 TGTGCCAGCAGTTTAGGAATAGCGGGAGTCTCCTACGAGCAGTACTTC CASSLGIAGVSYEQYF
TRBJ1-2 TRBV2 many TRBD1 TGTGCCAGCAGGACCGGGACAGGGAACTATGGCTACACCTTC CASRTGTGNYGYTF
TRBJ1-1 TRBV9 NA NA TGTGCCAGCAGTTACCGCCCTACCCAGGGGAACACTGAAGCTTTCTTT CASSYRPTQGNTEAFF
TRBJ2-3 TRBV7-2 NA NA TGTACCAGCAGCTTAGTCGGGGGAGGAACAGATACGCAGTATTTT CTSSLVGGGTDTQYF
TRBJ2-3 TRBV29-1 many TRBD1 TGCAGCGTTGACGGGACAGGGGGCACAGATACGCAGTATTTT CSVDGTGGTDTQYF
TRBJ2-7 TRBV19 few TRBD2 TGTGCCAGTAGTATAGCGGGAGGGCCCGGGGAGCAGTACTTC CASSIAGGPGEQYF
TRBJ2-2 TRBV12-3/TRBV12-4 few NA TGTGCCAGCACGCAGCGGACAGTGAACACCGGGGAGCTGTTTTTT CASTQRTVNTGELFF
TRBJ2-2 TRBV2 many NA TGTGCCAGCGCCGGGACGGGGGACACCGGGGAGCTGTTTTTT CASAGTGDTGELFF